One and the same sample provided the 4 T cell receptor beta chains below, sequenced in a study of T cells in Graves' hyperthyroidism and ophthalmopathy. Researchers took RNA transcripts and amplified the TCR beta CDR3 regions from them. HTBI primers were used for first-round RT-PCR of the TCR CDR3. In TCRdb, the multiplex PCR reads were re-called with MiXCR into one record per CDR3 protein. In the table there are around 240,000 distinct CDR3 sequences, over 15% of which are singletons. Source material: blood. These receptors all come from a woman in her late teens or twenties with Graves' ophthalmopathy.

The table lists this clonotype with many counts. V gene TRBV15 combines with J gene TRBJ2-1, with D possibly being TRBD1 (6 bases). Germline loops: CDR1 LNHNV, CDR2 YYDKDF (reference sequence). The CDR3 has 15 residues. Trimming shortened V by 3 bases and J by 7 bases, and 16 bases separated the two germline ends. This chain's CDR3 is CATSRGQHGWNEQFF. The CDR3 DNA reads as TGTGCCACCAGCAGGGGACAACACGGTTGGAATGAGCAGTTCTTC.

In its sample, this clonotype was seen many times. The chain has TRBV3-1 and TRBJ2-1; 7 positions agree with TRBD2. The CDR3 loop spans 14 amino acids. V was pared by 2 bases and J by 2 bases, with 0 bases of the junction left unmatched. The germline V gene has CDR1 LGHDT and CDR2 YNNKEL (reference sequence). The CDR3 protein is CASSQSGTYNEQFF. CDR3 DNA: TGTGCCAGCAGCCAAAGCGGGACCTACAATGAGCAGTTCTTC.

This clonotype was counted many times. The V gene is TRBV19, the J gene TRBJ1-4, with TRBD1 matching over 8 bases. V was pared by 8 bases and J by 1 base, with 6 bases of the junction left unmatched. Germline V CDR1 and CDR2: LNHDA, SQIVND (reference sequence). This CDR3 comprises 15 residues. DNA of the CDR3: TGTGCCAGTCGCTTTACAGGGGGAACTAATGAAAAACTGTTTTTT. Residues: CASRFTGGTNEKLFF.

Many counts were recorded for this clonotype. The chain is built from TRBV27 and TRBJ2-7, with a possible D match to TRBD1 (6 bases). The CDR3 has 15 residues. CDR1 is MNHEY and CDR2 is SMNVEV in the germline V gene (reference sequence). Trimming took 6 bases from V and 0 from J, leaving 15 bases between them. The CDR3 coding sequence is TGTGCCAGCAGACTAACAGGGTGGGGCTCCTACGAGCAGTACTTC. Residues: CASRLTGWGSYEQYF.